What follows are 20 T cell receptor beta chains derived from one specimen sequenced in a study of CD8 T cells in ankylosing spondylitis. One entry per CDR3 protein, called by TCRdb with MiXCR from the 5' RACE reads. The sample has about 35,000 distinct CDR3 sequences, 9% to 12% seen once; the top ten hold about a sixth. The sequenced sample was blood, either unsorted or a sorted T cell fraction (not recorded which). The receptors derive from a male donor with ankylosing spondylitis or in good health (not recorded which).

This chain uses TRBV7-2 with TRBJ2-1, with a possible D match to TRBD1 (5 bases). The CDR3 extends over 12 amino acids. V dropped 5 bases and J dropped 10 bases, with 12 bases sitting between them. Germline V CDR1 and CDR2: SGHTA, FQGNSA. The CDR3 loop reads CASSDQGYEQFF. In DNA form, the CDR3 reads TGTGCCAGCAGCGATCAGGGATACGAGCAGTTCTTC. Full variable domain (remainder filled in from reference TRBV7-2 and TRBJ2-1): GAGVSQSPSNKVTEKGKDVELRCDPISGHTALYWYRQSLGQGLEFLIYFQGNSAPDKSGLPSDRFSAERTGGSVSTLTIQRTQQEDSAVYLCASSDQGYEQFFGPGTRLTVL.

This clonotype was seen many times. The rearrangement links TRBV2 to TRBJ1-5, with TRBD1 matching over 11 bases. V gave up 6 bases and J gave up 7 bases; unmatched junction bases: 2. Germline V CDR1 and CDR2: SNHLY, FYNNEI. This CDR3 is built from 13 residues. CDR3 residues: CASSGTGGQPQHF. CDR3 nucleotides: TGTGCCAGCAGCGGGACAGGGGGACAGCCCCAGCATTTT.

This clonotype was counted at least ten times. The rearrangement links TRBV5-1 to TRBJ2-5; the D gene is possibly TRBD2 (5 bases). Trimming left V 5 bases short and J 5 bases short, with 19 bases between. The V gene's germline CDR1 is SGHRS and CDR2 YFSETQ. CDR3 length: 15 amino acids. The CDR3 is CASRVAVGAVETQYF. CDR3 nucleotide sequence: TGCGCCAGCAGAGTAGCAGTAGGAGCGGTGGAGACCCAGTACTTC.

This clonotype showed up many times. J is TRBJ1-2 and V is TRBV29-1, with D unresolved. The V end lost 3 bases, the J end lost 0 bases, and 17 bases lay between the germline ends. The length of the CDR3 is 16 residues. Germline CDR1 and CDR2: SQVTM and ANQGSEA. CDR3 region: CSVDYPGASSNYGYTF. CDR3 sequence (DNA): TGCAGCGTTGATTACCCGGGCGCCTCTTCTAACTATGGCTACACCTTC.

This clonotype was counted once. This may be a read error: a much more frequent sequence differs by one nucleotide. The rearrangement links TRBV19 to TRBJ2-2, with 9 bases aligning to TRBD2. In germline, CDR1 is LNHDA, CDR2 SQIVND (reference sequence). CDR3 length equals 15 residues. CDR3 nucleotide sequence: TGTACCAGTACCTATAGCGGGAGTGGCACCGGGGAGCTGTTTTTT. Its protein product is CTSTYSGSGTGELFF. The entire variable domain, with the rest obtained from reference TRBV19 and TRBJ2-2, is as follows: DGGITQSPKYLFRKEGQNVTLSCEQNLNHDAMYWYRQDPGQGLRLIYYSQIVNDFQKGDIAEGYSVSREKKESFPLTVTSAQKNPTAFYLCTSTYSGSGTGELFFGEGSRLTVL.

This clonotype ranks as large. V is TRBV5-4 and J is TRBJ2-3; D unresolved. This CDR3 spans 11 amino acids. CDR1 is SGHNT and CDR2 is YYREEE in the germline V gene (reference sequence). Trimming pared 3 bases from V and 2 bases from J, leaving 1 base between. For the CDR3, the DNA is TGTGCCAGCAGCTACACAGATACGCAGTATTTT. Its protein product is CASSYTDTQYF.

At least ten counts were recorded for this clonotype. The chain couples TRBV29-1 to TRBJ2-7; a possible D gene is TRBD1 (6 bases). The CDR3 runs 13 residues. The germline V and J ends were trimmed by 5 bases and 3 bases, with 14 bases remaining between them. CDR1 is SQVTM, CDR2 ANQGSEA, per germline. The CDR3 nucleotides read TGCAGCGTTAATCAGGGGTTTGACTACGAGCAGTACTTC. Translating gives CSVNQGFDYEQYF.

This clonotype was observed at least ten times. The chain links TRBV6-5 to TRBJ2-1; tentatively, D is TRBD1 (5 bases). This CDR3 is 18 amino acids long. CDR1 and CDR2 (germline): MNHEY, SVGAGI. V dropped 0 bases and J dropped 3 bases, with 18 bases sitting between them. CDR3: CASSYSRTRPSNYNEQFF. DNA of the CDR3: TGTGCCAGCAGTTACTCGAGGACACGACCATCCAACTACAATGAGCAGTTCTTC.

Ten or more counts support this clonotype. The chain is built from TRBV4-3 and TRBJ2-1; no reliable D call. Trimming took 6 bases from V and 0 from J, leaving 12 bases between them. There are 15 residues in the CDR3. Germline lookup yields CDR1 LGHNA and CDR2 YSLEER. The CDR3 loop reads CASSHDKSSYNEQFF. The CDR3 DNA is TGCGCCAGCAGTCATGATAAGAGCTCCTACAATGAGCAGTTCTTC.

This clonotype was counted many times. The chain couples TRBV3-1 to TRBJ2-1, with TRBD2 as a possible D gene (5 bases). Germline assignment: CDR1 LGHDT and CDR2 YNNKEL (reference sequence). This CDR3 has 15 residues. V was pared by 0 bases and J by 8 bases, with 14 bases between. CDR3: CASSQDPPSSDEQFF. Here the CDR3 DNA reads TGTGCCAGCAGCCAAGATCCCCCTAGCTCAGATGAGCAGTTCTTC.

This clonotype was recorded at least ten times. The chain is built from TRBV12-3 or TRBV12-4 and TRBJ1-4; TRBD1 aligns across 10 bases. J gave up 7 bases and V 5 bases, and 4 bases lay outside the gene matches. This CDR3 comprises 14 residues. This CDR3 reads CASSKTGGGEKLFF. The CDR3 DNA follows: TGTGCCAGCAGTAAGACAGGGGGCGGTGAAAAACTGTTTTTT.

This clonotype showed up many times. The V gene is TRBV2, the J gene TRBJ2-1, with D tentatively TRBD2 (6 bases). Trimming stripped 3 bases from V and 3 bases from J, with 12 bases between. The length of the CDR3 is 15 residues. Looked up from germline, CDR1 is SNHLY and CDR2 is FYNNEI. CDR3 nucleotide sequence: TGTGCCAGCAGTGACCCCGGGGGTGACTACAATGAGCAGTTCTTC. Its translation is CASSDPGGDYNEQFF.

This clonotype was found many times. V usage is TRBV28 and J usage is TRBJ2-1; tentative D call: TRBD2 (6 bases). Germline V lookup: CDR1 MDHEN, CDR2 SYDVKM. Trimming took off 4 bases at V and 6 bases at J, with 16 bases between the two ends. CDR3 size: 15 residues. CDR3 protein: CASSSPSVTLNEQFF. The CDR3 nucleotides are TGTGCCAGCAGTTCTCCTAGCGTAACTCTCAATGAGCAGTTCTTC.

This clonotype was counted many times. The chain uses TRBV9 and TRBJ2-1; maybe TRBD2 (6 bases). Germline CDR1 SGDLS, CDR2 YYNGEE. CDR3 length equals 15 residues. The V end lost 0 bases, the J end lost 6 bases, and 13 bases lay between the germline ends. CDR3 nucleotides: TGTGCCAGCAGCGTAGATGGGACTTCTTTCAATGAGCAGTTCTTC. It translates to CASSVDGTSFNEQFF. The whole variable domain, remainder taken from reference TRBV9 and TRBJ2-1, is DSGVTQTPKHLITATGQRVTLRCSPRSGDLSVYWYQQSLDQGLQFLIQYYNGEERAKGNILERFSAQQFPDLHSELNLSSLELGDSALYFCASSVDGTSFNEQFFGPGTRLTVL.

This clonotype appeared many times. The rearrangement links TRBV20-1 to TRBJ2-7; D ambiguous. The germline V and J ends were trimmed by 0 bases and 5 bases, with 17 bases remaining between them. Germline CDR1 DFQATT, CDR2 SNEGSKA (reference sequence). The CDR3 is 15 amino acids. The CDR3 protein is CSARDLTRPGHEQYF. CDR3 DNA: TGCAGTGCTAGAGATCTGACGAGGCCCGGCCACGAGCAGTACTTC.

This clonotype was found many times. The chain employs TRBV29-1 and TRBJ1-3; the D is unclear. The CDR3 loop spans 13 amino acids. The V end was cut by 4 bases, the J end by 0 bases, with 7 bases between. Germline CDR1 is SQVTM and CDR2 is ANQGSEA. CDR3 DNA: TGCAGCGTTGGGTTGAACTCTGGAAACACCATATATTTT. This sequence encodes CSVGLNSGNTIYF. The whole variable domain, remainder taken from reference TRBV29-1 and TRBJ1-3, is SAVISQKPSRDICQRGTSLTIQCQVDSQVTMMFWYRQQPGQSLTLIATANQGSEATYESGFVIDKFPISRPNLTFSTLTVSNMSPEDSSIYLCSVGLNSGNTIYFGEGSWLTVV.

In its sample, this clonotype was seen many times. The chain joins TRBV27 to TRBJ2-1, with 9 bases matching TRBD2. Germline-derived CDR1 and CDR2 are MNHEY and SMNVEV (reference sequence). The CDR3 has 15 residues. The junction had 4 bases not matched to a gene; V was cut back by 3 bases and J by 4 bases. CDR3 region: CASSFLAGLYNEQFF. CDR3 bases: TGTGCCAGCAGTTTTCTAGCGGGATTGTACAATGAGCAGTTCTTC.

This clonotype occurred many times. The chain's CDR3 is CSADRVEAFF. CDR3 bases: TGCAGTGCTGACAGGGTGGAAGCTTTCTTT. The J gene is TRBJ1-1, the V gene TRBV20-1; 7 bases fit TRBD1. This CDR3 has 10 residues. Looked up from germline, CDR1 is DFQATT and CDR2 is SNEGSKA (reference sequence). V shed 5 bases, J shed 8 bases, and the junction held 2 bases outside the gene matches.

This clonotype was counted at least ten times. V gene TRBV28 combines with J gene TRBJ2-1; 7 bases are shared with TRBD2. Unmatched junction bases numbered 7, after V lost 8 bases and J lost 0 bases. CDR3 length: 15 residues. Germline V gives CDR1 MDHEN, CDR2 SYDVKM. The CDR3 region is CASLIAGSSYNEQFF. CDR3 DNA sequence: TGTGCCAGCTTGATAGCGGGCAGCTCCTACAATGAGCAGTTCTTC.

The chain combines TRBV11-1 with TRBJ2-7; possible D gene TRBD2, 6 bases. V was shortened by 8 bases and J by 1 base, with 15 bases between the two germline ends. Per the germline V gene, CDR1 is SGHAT and CDR2 is FQDESV (reference sequence). The CDR3 is 14 amino acids. This CDR3 reads CASRSGGASYEQYF. CDR3 nucleotide sequence: TGTGCCAGCCGATCCGGAGGGGCGTCCTACGAGCAGTACTTC.